Below, one T cell receptor beta chain is given with its context. Its antigen remains unidentified. No quality values exist for individual bases; no much larger clone is one base distant. Including cysteine and phenylalanine, the CDR3 has 17 amino acids. The entry retains the CDR3 DNA only, 51 bases that are in frame from base 1. Trimming takes 0 bases from V and 5 bases from J, and the germline ends sit 19 bases apart. As encoded in the germline V gene, CDR1 is MDHEN while CDR2 is SYDVKM. These data come from a study of cytomegalovirus exposure and HLA in healthy donors (dated by TCRdb to the late 2010s). Regarding the complete study: In an earlier analysis of roughly 590 of the donors, about 260 Gb of sequence data and 117 million unique TCR beta sequences from some 170 million T cells were reported. Approximately 300 gigabases of sequencing data and roughly 81 million unique TCR sequences made up an early release that covered approximately 700 HLA-typed donors. Among the approximately 400 genotyped donors, 81% belonged to the genetic ancestry cluster associated with self-reported Caucasian donors. The study was designed to test whether signatures of past pathogen exposure could be identified by cataloging public T cell receptors. The study used immunosequencing to profile the T cell repertoires of hundreds of subjects and linked those repertoires to cytomegalovirus serostatus. Besides the first cohort of approximately 670 subjects, a separate validation cohort made up of over a hundred different subjects was used. To predict cytomegalovirus infection status, the study brought together high-throughput TCR immunosequencing, statistical association of individual TCRs with disease status, and machine learning. A later analysis re-analyzed previously published TCR beta repertoires from 666 donors and added high-resolution HLA genotyping to study TCR occurrence patterns. The later analysis used no new phenotypic data to find candidate immune exposures, relying instead on TCR beta sequences and their occurrence across donors. An earlier analysis of 587 of the donors applied high-throughput TCR beta sequencing to assess whether each TCR beta V gene segment acted as functional or pseudogenic. Alongside the repertoire data, information on donor age, sex, ethnicity and CMV serostatus was compiled. In a later genetic analysis, genome-wide SNP genotypes for about three fifths of the roughly 670 donors were used, and that subset was treated as a discovery cohort. Every repertoire in the discovery cohort had been generated on one and the same sequencing platform. Class I and class II HLA loci were covered by the typing at four-digit resolution. Typing coverage varied by locus: about 629-630 donors for A, B, C, DRB1 and DQB1; some 520 for DQA1; more than 600 for DPA1; approximately 450 for DPB1. Five DR-DQ haplotypes were handled as single units for association and clustering, since linkage in the cohort was strong. Among roughly 400 genotyped donors of the cohort, an average of roughly 230,000 unique TCR beta nucleotide sequences was sequenced per donor, of which roughly 17% were non-productive. Paper-wide results and their limitations: The study gave a list of some 150 TCR beta chains associated with cytomegalovirus. Some IMGT-functional V segments, including TRBV6-2 and TRBV6-3, could not be distinguished by the 87-base-pair reads and were therefore excluded. Over 15 rarely observed V segments, including chromosome 9 orphons, were excluded from the earlier analysis of approximately 600 of the donors because counts were too low. A further reported finding was that TCR beta sequences accurately predicted the HLA-A and HLA-B alleles for most subjects in the first cohort. The only immune exposure information available for the cohort was CMV serostatus. In a later genetic analysis, a missense DCLRE1C variant was associated with V-gene and J-gene trimming of TCR beta chains, and the association was replicated in an independent cohort. In this cohort, only TCR beta chains were sequenced, and detectable features were limited by the absence of alpha or paired-chain data. Correlated functional status among segregating V segments might be attributable to linkage disequilibrium, but an unknown experimental factor could not be ruled out. In a later genetic analysis, fewer N-insertions in productive TCRs were reported among donors in an Asian-associated ancestry cluster than the roughly 700-donor mean. Because some donors lacked HLA typing at each locus, the association tests relied only on the typed subset. The sequencing pipeline was judged likely to have produced a cluster of highly shared sequence variants as a technical artifact. A later analysis found that most CMV-associated TCR beta chains appeared HLA-restricted, with HLA associations seemingly driven largely by CMV exposure. In an earlier analysis of under 600 of the donors, most TCR beta V segments were observed in productive rearrangements about 87% or about 30% of the time, broadly matching IMGT annotations. In vitro tests confirmed that three of the cytomegalovirus-associated TCR beta chains recognize cytomegalovirus antigens. Compared with equally common non-associated chains, HLA-associated TCR beta chains in a later analysis were more clonally expanded and had lower generation probabilities. Strong co-occurrence of HLA alleles, especially DR and DQ, made assigning TCR associations to individual alleles difficult. Cytomegalovirus status was reported to be diagnosed by the classifier with high specificity and sensitivity in both the original and validation cohorts. Roughly uniform sequencing depth across donors was assumed in presence/absence analyses, although this assumption may not hold. Across donors, most TCR sequences were observed very rarely, whereas some public TCRs were present in many individuals. A later analysis reported that several top co-occurrence clusters appeared linked to parvovirus B19, influenza, CMV and Epstein-Barr virus. In a later analysis, TCR association rates were found to vary across HLA loci, with the most associated TCRs seen for DRB1 alleles and the fewest for HLA-C alleles. Specific HLA alleles were associated with roughly 17,000 TCR beta sequences at a false discovery rate of 0.05 in a later analysis. The authors suggested that the approach could potentially be extended to other disease states and immunological phenotypes.

The cohort comprised fewer than 750 healthy bone marrow donors. At the time of sampling, every cohort member was nominally healthy, though immune exposures that went unrecorded were likely present. The donor was CMV seronegative and belonged to the group of under 400 seronegative cohort members. Each donor provided a peripheral blood sample, and peripheral blood mononuclear cells were used for TCR beta sequencing. The Qiagen DNeasy Blood Extraction Kit was used to extract genomic DNA from the blood cell samples. The method behind the library was the immunoSEQ multiplex PCR assay. For the multiplex PCR, a mixture combining 60 forward primers for TCR Vbeta segments and 13 reverse primers for TCR Jbeta segments was used. A multiplex PCR assay on genomic DNA amplified the CDR3 region of rearranged TCR beta genes. The Illumina HiSeq System was used to sequence the amplified TCR beta libraries as 87-base-pair reads. The study's processing was this. Across the 600 to 700 repertoires, a later analysis counted roughly 77 million unique TCR beta chains, around 11 million of which were shared by at least two donors. Raw reads were error-corrected and collapsed into unique sequences by a nearest-neighbor algorithm in which closely related sequences were merged to remove PCR and sequencing errors. To assign V, D and J gene segments, CDR3 sequences were aligned to IMGT reference sequences. For a sequence to be retained, a match of at least six nucleotides was required to both a V gene segment and a J gene segment. A rearrangement counted as productive if the CDR3 had no stop codons and remained in frame with V and J, and every other rearrangement counted as non-productive. CDR3 was defined according to IMGT convention as the region running from the second conserved V-encoded cysteine to the conserved J-encoded phenylalanine. The earlier analysis of some 580 of the donors excluded any sequence lacking an unambiguous match to a single V gene segment. In an earlier analysis of about 590 of the donors, a V segment was called functional when productive rearrangements were above 56.7%, and segregating when the standard deviation between donors exceeded 5%. To diagnose cytomegalovirus status from the catalog of TCR beta chain sequences, a statistical classification framework was built. V and J gene assignment, in a later analysis, came from comparing TCR nucleotide sequences with IMGT/GENE-DB human TR gene sequences. A later analysis assigned CDR3 sequences and most-parsimonious VDJ recombination scenarios with the TCRdist pipeline. In a later analysis, every TCR beta chain was defined by the combination of its CDR3 amino acid sequence and its V-gene family, and reads without a unique V-gene family were dropped. In a later analysis, fewer than 650 highly shared, low-generation-probability nucleotide sequences were removed to address suspected cross-contamination and a sequencing artifact. For each public chain, a later analysis derived a clonal expansion index from normalized ranks of inferred template counts within each repertoire. A later analysis computed generation probabilities with a VDJ recombination model fitted to out-of-frame rearrangements, and checked the results against IGoR. Hypergeometric tests were used in a later analysis to score TCR-TCR, TCR-HLA and TCR-CMV co-occurrence, with a repertoire-size bias correction applied to the TCR pairs. In a later analysis, false discovery rates were estimated by permuting HLA or CMV assignments 20 times. A later analysis grouped co-occurring TCRs with DBSCAN, adding TCRdist sequence similarity when clustering within HLA-allele-positive subsets. For co-occurrence clustering, repertoires with fewer than 30,000 or more than 120,000 public chains were excluded, along with four to six repertoires with anomalous nucleotide sharing. Here the immuneACCESS table is served through TCRdb, limited to in-frame sequences with V and J called. Missing clones are a known gap in these copies; in checked studies unresolved V genes cover under half, and the rest lacks a known reason. V, J and clone size are taken as reported in that table, and D and trimming were inferred from the DNA itself. The sample table holds about 98,000 clones, of which under 80% were seen once. The ten largest clones capture less than 2% of the sample.

The source is a male donor in good health and CMV-seronegative. The sample comprised PBMCs. The chain couples TRBV28 to TRBJ1-1, with TRBD1 tentatively as D gene (6 bases match). CDR3 protein: CASSLWQKGGFRTEAFF. In nucleotides, the sequence is TGTGCCAGCAGTTTATGGCAAAAAGGGGGTTTTCGAACTGAAGCTTTCTTT. The CDR3 plus the reference TRBV28 and TRBJ1-1 genes for the other parts give the full variable domain: DVKVTQSSRYLVKRTGEKVFLECVQDMDHENMFWYRQDPGLGLRLIYFSYDVKMKEKGDIPEGYSVSREKKERFSLILESASTNQTSMYLCASSLWQKGGFRTEAFFGQGTRLTVV.